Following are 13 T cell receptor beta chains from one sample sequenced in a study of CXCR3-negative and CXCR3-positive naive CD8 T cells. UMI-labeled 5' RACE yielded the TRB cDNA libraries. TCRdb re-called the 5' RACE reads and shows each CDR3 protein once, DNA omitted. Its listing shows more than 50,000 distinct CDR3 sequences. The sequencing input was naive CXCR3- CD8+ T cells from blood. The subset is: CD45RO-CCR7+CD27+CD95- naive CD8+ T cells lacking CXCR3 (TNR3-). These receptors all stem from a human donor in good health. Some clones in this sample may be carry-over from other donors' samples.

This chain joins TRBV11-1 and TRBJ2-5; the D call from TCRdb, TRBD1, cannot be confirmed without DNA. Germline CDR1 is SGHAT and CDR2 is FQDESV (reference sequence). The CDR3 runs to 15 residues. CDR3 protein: CASRPTPDSQETQYF. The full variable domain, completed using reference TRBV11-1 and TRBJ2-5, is EAEVAQSPRYKITEKSQAVAFWCDPISGHATLYWYRQILGQGPELLVQFQDESVVDDSQLPKDRFSAERLKGVDSTLKIQPAELGDSAMYLCASRPTPDSQETQYFGPGTRLLVL.

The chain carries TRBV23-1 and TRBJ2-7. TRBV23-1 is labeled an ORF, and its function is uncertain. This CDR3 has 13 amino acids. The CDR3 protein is CASSQHNNYEQYF.

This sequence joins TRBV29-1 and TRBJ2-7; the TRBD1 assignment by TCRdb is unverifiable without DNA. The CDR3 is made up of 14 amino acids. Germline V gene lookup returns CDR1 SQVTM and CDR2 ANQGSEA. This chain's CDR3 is CSVAGGAGSYEQYF.

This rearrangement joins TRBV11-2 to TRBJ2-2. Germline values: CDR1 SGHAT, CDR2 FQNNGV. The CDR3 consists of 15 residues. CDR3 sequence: CASRGMAANTGELFF.

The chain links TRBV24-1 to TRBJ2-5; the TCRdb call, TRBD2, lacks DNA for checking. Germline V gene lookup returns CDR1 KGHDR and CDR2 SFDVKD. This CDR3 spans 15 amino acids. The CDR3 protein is CATSDLGLESETQYF.

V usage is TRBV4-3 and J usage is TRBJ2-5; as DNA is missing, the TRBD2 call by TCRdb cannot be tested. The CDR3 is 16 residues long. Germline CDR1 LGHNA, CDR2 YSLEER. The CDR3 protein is CASSQGSTSGVETQYF.

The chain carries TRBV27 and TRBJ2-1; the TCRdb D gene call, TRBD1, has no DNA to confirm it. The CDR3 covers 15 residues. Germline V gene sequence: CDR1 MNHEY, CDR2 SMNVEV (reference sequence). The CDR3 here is CASSFVRERDNEQFF.

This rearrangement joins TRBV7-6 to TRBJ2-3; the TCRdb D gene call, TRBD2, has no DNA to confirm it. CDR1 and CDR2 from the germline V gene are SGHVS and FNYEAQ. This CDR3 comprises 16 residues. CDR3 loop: CASSPPTSGVTDTQYF.

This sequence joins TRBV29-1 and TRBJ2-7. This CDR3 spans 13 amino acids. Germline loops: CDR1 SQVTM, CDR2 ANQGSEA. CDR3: CSALETGAHEQYF.

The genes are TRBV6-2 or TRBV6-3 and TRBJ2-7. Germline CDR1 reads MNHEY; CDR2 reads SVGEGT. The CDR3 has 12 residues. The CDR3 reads CASSYGFDEQYF.

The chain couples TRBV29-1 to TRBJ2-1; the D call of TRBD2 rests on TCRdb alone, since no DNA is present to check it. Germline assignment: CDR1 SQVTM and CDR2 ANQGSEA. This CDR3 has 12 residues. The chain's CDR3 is CSLWGGGNEQFF.

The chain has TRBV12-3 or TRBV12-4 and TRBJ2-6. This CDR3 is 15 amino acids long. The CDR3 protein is CASRVQGSGANVLTF.

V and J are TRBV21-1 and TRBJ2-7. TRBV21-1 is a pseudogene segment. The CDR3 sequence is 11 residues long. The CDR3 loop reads CASEGWGEQYF.